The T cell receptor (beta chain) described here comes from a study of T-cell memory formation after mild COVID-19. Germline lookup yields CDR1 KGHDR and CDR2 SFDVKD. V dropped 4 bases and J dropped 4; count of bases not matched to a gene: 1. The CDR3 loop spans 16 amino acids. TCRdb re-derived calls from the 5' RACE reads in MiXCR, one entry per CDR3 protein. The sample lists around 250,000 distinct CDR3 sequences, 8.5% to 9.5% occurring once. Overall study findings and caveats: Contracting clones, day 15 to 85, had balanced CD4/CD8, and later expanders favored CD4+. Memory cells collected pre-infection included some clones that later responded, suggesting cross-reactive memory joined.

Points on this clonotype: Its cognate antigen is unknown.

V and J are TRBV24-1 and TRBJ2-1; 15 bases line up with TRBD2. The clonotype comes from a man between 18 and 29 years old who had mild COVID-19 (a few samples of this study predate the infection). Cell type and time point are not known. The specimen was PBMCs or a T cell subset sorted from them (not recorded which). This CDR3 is CATSEGTSGGYNEQFF. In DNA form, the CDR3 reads TGTGCCACCAGTGAAGGGACTAGCGGGGGGTACAATGAGCAGTTCTTC.